This TCR beta chain came from a study of T cells in Graves' hyperthyroidism and ophthalmopathy. Patients were excluded for uncontrolled infection, other autoimmune disease, pregnancy or lactation. Source material for PBMCs was 9 to 10 ml fresh peripheral blood. The CDR3 loop spans 14 amino acids. The trim removed 7 bases at V and 8 bases at J, leaving 8 bases unmatched. The germline V gene encodes CDR1 SEHNR and CDR2 FQNEAQ (reference sequence). Amplification yielded TCR beta CDR3 regions, with RNA transcripts as the source. The TCR CDR3 first-round RT-PCR relied on the HTBI primer set. TCRdb reanalysed the multiplex PCR reads using MiXCR and keeps one entry per CDR3 protein. This table has about 350,000 distinct CDR3 sequences, around 15% appearing once.

The chain joins TRBV7-9 to TRBJ2-1; 10 positions agree with TRBD2. The receptor's source is a woman between 40 and 55 years old with Graves' ophthalmopathy. The material sequenced was blood. In DNA form, the CDR3 reads TGTGCCAGCATTCGAACTAGCGGGAATGATGAGCAGTTCTTC. Translated, it gives CASIRTSGNDEQFF.